One T cell receptor beta chain is described in this entry. Produced via immunoSEQ multiplex PCR; TCRdb's table is partial and in-frame only. The sample consists of under 15,000 clones, 85% to 95% of them appearing once. The record originates from a study of control samples from healthy donors and cancer patients. V dropped 3 bases and J dropped 4; count of bases not matched to a gene: 6. The CDR3 extends over 16 amino acids. The V gene's germline CDR1 is SNHLY and CDR2 FYNNEI. The specimen sequenced was PBMCs. The TCR sequence derives from a man older than 75 with lung cancer. The genes are TRBV2 and TRBJ1-3; the match to TRBD1 covers 10 bases. Here the CDR3 DNA reads TGTGCCAGCAGTGAGGCGACAGGGGGCGCCGGAAACACCATATATTTT. This sequence encodes CASSEATGGAGNTIYF. Filled out from reference TRBV2 and TRBJ1-3, the complete variable domain reads EPEVTQTPSHQVTQMGQEVILRCVPISNHLYFYWYRQILGQKVEFLVSFYNNEISEKSEIFDDQFSVERPDGSNFTLKIRSTKLEDSAMYFCASSEATGGAGNTIYFGEGSWLTVV.